This T cell receptor (beta chain) came from a study of T-cell memory formation after mild COVID-19. The study, taken as a whole, reports: Whether day 37 second-wave clones are SARS-CoV-2-specific was not confirmed.

Constant-segment primers were used for 5'RACE, and the resulting TCR alpha and TCR beta cDNA libraries carried sample barcodes and UMIs. TCRdb reprocessed the 5' RACE reads via MiXCR and lists one record per CDR3 protein. The data show 350,000 or so distinct CDR3 sequences, with approximately 13% seen just once and 20% to 25% held by the top ten. This CDR3 has 13 amino acids. Germline CDR1 and CDR2: SGHVS and FQNEAQ. The V and J ends lost 1 base and 6 bases respectively, with 8 bases between them. A note on this clonotype: The antigen is unknown.

The rearrangement links TRBV7-8 to TRBJ2-3, with D uncertain. The specimen was PBMCs or a T cell subset sorted from them (not recorded which). This TCR derives from a man younger than 30 who had mild COVID-19 (a few samples of this study predate the infection). Cell type and time point are not known. The CDR3, as DNA: TGTGCCAGCAGCTTAGGTCGCTCTGATACGCAGTATTTT. Translation gives CASSLGRSDTQYF.